Below are 9 T cell receptor beta chains sequenced from a single sample in a study of high-grade serous ovarian cancer treatment subgroups. Tumor tissue was taken before any definitive surgery or chemotherapy was given. The assay was immunoSEQ multiplex PCR, and TCRdb's table has in-frame clones only and misses some. This sample yields about 4,200 clones, of which 78% are seen a single time; 8% belongs to the top ten. The sample consisted of tumor tissue. Receptors were obtained from a human donor with high-grade serous ovarian cancer.

CDR3 region: CASSQAPGLPSRHNEQFF. The CDR3 DNA sequence: TGCGCCAGCAGCCAAGCCCCGGGACTCCCATCGAGGCACAATGAGCAGTTCTTC. The chain recombines TRBV4-3 with TRBJ2-1; D is perhaps TRBD2 (6 bases). The CDR3 runs 18 residues. Germline CDR1 and CDR2: LGHNA and YSLEER. V was cut by 1 base and J by 5 bases, with 21 bases left in between.

CDR3 sequence (DNA): TGTGCCAGCAGTGTCGGGACAGGGCGGGCCCAAGAGACCCAGTACTTC. Translated: CASSVGTGRAQETQYF. The chain links TRBV28 to TRBJ2-5, with 9 bases aligning to TRBD1. Trimming removed 5 bases from V and 1 base from J; junction bases left unmatched: 8. CDR1 is MDHEN, CDR2 SYDVKM, per germline. The CDR3 loop spans 16 amino acids.

The chain carries TRBV15 and TRBJ2-5; no clear D. Germline CDR1 is LNHNV and CDR2 is YYDKDF (reference sequence). The CDR3 sequence is 15 residues long. The V end lost 0 bases, the J end lost 4 bases, and 12 bases lay between the germline ends. CDR3 protein: CATSRDRTGVETQYF. In DNA, the CDR3 is TGTGCCACCAGCAGAGACCGGACGGGCGTAGAGACCCAGTACTTC.

The CDR3 region is CASSPRRGHGEQFF. In nucleotides, the CDR3 is TGTGCCAGCAGTCCCCGCCGGGGGCACGGTGAGCAGTTCTTC. The gene calls are TRBV11-3 and TRBJ2-1, with D perhaps given as TRBD1 or TRBD2 (6 bases each). The CDR3 runs to 14 residues. V was pared by 6 bases and J by 9 bases, with 18 bases between. Germline assignment: CDR1 SGHNT and CDR2 YENEEA.

The gene calls are TRBV9 and TRBJ2-3, with D unresolved. This CDR3 has 14 residues. Germline values: CDR1 SGDLS, CDR2 YYNGEE. Deletions cut 0 bases from V and 5 bases from J, with 10 bases between. The CDR3 sequence: CASSVVIGGDTQYF. In DNA, the CDR3 is TGTGCCAGCAGCGTAGTGATAGGCGGAGATACGCAGTATTTT.

The chain uses TRBV6-4 and TRBJ2-1; 7 positions agree with TRBD2. With 8 bases clipped from V and 6 bases from J, the junction kept 10 bases outside the gene matches. The germline V gene has CDR1 MRHNA and CDR2 SNTAGT. The CDR3 runs to 14 residues. CDR3 sequence (DNA): TGTGCCAGCGCCCCGGGGGGTGCTAGCAATGAGCAGTTCTTC. Residues: CASAPGGASNEQFF.

The gene calls are TRBV28 and TRBJ1-4; TRBD1 aligns across 10 bases. V lost 6 bases and J lost 0; bases outside the gene matches: 4. The CDR3 consists of 16 residues. Germline CDR1 is MDHEN and CDR2 is SYDVKM. DNA of the CDR3: TGTGCCAGCAGGGGACAGGGGTACTCAACTAATGAAAAACTGTTTTTT. Translation: CASRGQGYSTNEKLFF. Combining the CDR3 with reference TRBV28 and TRBJ1-4 gives the whole variable domain DVKVTQSSRYLVKRTGEKVFLECVQDMDHENMFWYRQDPGLGLRLIYFSYDVKMKEKGDIPEGYSVSREKKERFSLILESASTNQTSMYLCASRGQGYSTNEKLFFGSGTQLSVL.

This clone was observed once. V usage is TRBV7-2 and J usage is TRBJ2-1, with D perhaps matching TRBD1 or TRBD2 (5 bases each). CDR1 SGHTA and CDR2 FQGNSA come from the germline V gene. The CDR3 totals 11 residues. Trimming pared 4 bases from V and 13 bases from J, leaving 11 bases between. The CDR3 loop is CASSWGSGQFF. CDR3 nucleotide sequence: TGTGCCAGCAGCTGGGGGAGCGGACAGTTCTTC.

This clone was observed once. The V and J genes are TRBV7-6 and TRBJ2-7, with D perhaps TRBD1 (6 bases). This CDR3 is 14 amino acids long. Trimming removed 5 bases at V and 0 bases at J, with 11 bases between. CDR1 is SGHVS, CDR2 FNYEAQ, per germline. This CDR3 is CASSLGQPSYEQYF. The DNA of the CDR3 is TGTGCCAGCAGCCTTGGACAGCCCTCCTACGAGCAGTACTTC. The whole variable domain, remainder taken from reference TRBV7-6 and TRBJ2-7, is GAGVSQSPRYKVTKRGQDVALRCDPISGHVSLYWYRQALGQGPEFLTYFNYEAQQDKSGLPNDRFSAERPEGSISTLTIQRTEQRDSAMYRCASSLGQPSYEQYFGPGTRLTVT.